A selection of T cell receptor beta chains follows, all from one sample in a study of T cells after posttransplantation cyclophosphamide. The protocol was immunoSEQ multiplex PCR, while the TCRdb copy is restricted to in-frame clones and leaves out a portion. The sample carries around 17,000 clones, 77% recorded once. The starting material was CD8+ T cells sorted from PBMCs, obtained approximately 2,000 days after a stem cell transplant with posttransplant cyclophosphamide. These receptors were collected from a female patient aged 35 to 55 who received an allogeneic stem cell transplant from a related donor, was CMV-positive, and had no GVHD. Some T cells may be graft donor cells. The CDR3 runs from the conserved cysteine through the conserved F or W. The order of the fields is CDR3 length, V gene, J gene, D gene, clone size, CDR3 DNA, CDR3 protein. D genes are given only for firm matches. Not every row has a clone size; where given, it reads once, few, many or a size class.

>17|TRBV11-2|TRBJ1-1|-|-
TGTGCCAGCAGCTTAGGTCCTTATAACGGGGGGAACACTGAAGCTTTCTTT
CASSLGPYNGGNTEAFF
>13|TRBV5-1|TRBJ2-1|-|-
TGCGCCAGCAGCCTGAGGAGAACCAATGAGCAGTTCTTC
CASSLRRTNEQFF
>13|TRBV19|TRBJ1-2|-|few
TGTGCCAGTAGTATCTCGTTCAGCTATGGCTACACCTTC
CASSISFSYGYTF
>12|TRBV9|TRBJ2-2|-|-
TGTGCCAGCAGCCCTCTCCCCGGGGAGCTGTTTTTT
CASSPLPGELFF
>14|TRBV6-5|TRBJ2-1|-|-
TGTGCCAGCAGTTACCTAAATACCCCGGATGAGCAGTTCTTC
CASSYLNTPDEQFF
>15|TRBV5-1|TRBJ2-7|TRBD1|-
TGCGCCAGCAGCTCAACAGGGGTATCCTCCTACGAGCAGTACTTC
CASSSTGVSSYEQYF
>13|TRBV7-3|TRBJ2-7|-|-
TGTGCCAGCAGCTTATGGGGAGGTAACGAGCAGTACTTC
CASSLWGGNEQYF
>11|TRBV4-2|TRBJ2-3|-|-
TGTGCCAGCAGCCATTTAAATACGCAGTATTTT
CASSHLNTQYF
>13|TRBV27|TRBJ1-3|TRBD1|-
TGTGCCAGCAGTGACAGGGGTGGAAACACCATATATTTT
CASSDRGGNTIYF
>17|TRBV7-9|TRBJ2-7|-|-
TGTGCCAGCAGCTTAGCAGCCTGGGGGGTTCTAACCTACGAGCAGTACTTC
CASSLAAWGVLTYEQYF
>15|TRBV9|TRBJ1-2|-|-
TGTGCCAGCAGCGTAGGGGGAGAGGGCAACTATGGCTACACCTTC
CASSVGGEGNYGYTF
>14|TRBV27|TRBJ1-1|-|-
TGTGCCAGCAGTTCGGACATCATGAACACTGAAGCTTTCTTT
CASSSDIMNTEAFF
>15|TRBV5-6|TRBJ2-1|TRBD1|-
TGTGCCAGCAGGGCCGGGACAGGGAGGTTAAATGAGCAGTTCTTC
CASRAGTGRLNEQFF
>15|TRBV7-9|TRBJ1-2|TRBD1|-
TGTGCCAGCAGCTTATTGGTGACAGGGGACTATGGCTACACCTTC
CASSLLVTGDYGYTF
>15|TRBV5-5|TRBJ1-5|-|medium-sized
TGTGCCAGCAGCTTGTGGAGCGGAAACAATCAGCCCCAGCATTTT
CASSLWSGNNQPQHF
>16|TRBV6-5|TRBJ2-3|TRBD1|-
TGTGCCAGCAGTTACGATGGGACAGGGGGCACAGATACGCAGTATTTT
CASSYDGTGGTDTQYF
>16|TRBV6-6|TRBJ1-2|TRBD1|-
TGTGCCAGCAGTTACTCGTGGACAGGGGGGTTTGATGGCTACACCTTC
CASSYSWTGGFDGYTF
>16|TRBV4-1|TRBJ2-7|TRBD1|-
TGCGCCAGCAGCCAGATCGGGACAGGGAGTTTGGGCGAGCAGTACTTC
CASSQIGTGSLGEQYF
>13|TRBV19|TRBJ1-1|-|-
TGTGCCAGTAGTATACCATCAGGTCCTGAAGCTTTCTTT
CASSIPSGPEAFF
>13|TRBV4-2|TRBJ1-1|-|-
TGTGCCAGCAGCCGAGGGGGTAACACTGAAGCTTTCTTT
CASSRGGNTEAFF
>15|TRBV4-1|TRBJ2-5|TRBD2|-
TGCGCCAGCAGCCAGGGTGAGGCACTAGCGGAGACCCAGTACTTC
CASSQGEALAETQYF
>15|TRBV6-1|TRBJ1-1|TRBD1|-
TGTGCCAGCGGAGGACAGGGTTATAAGTTTCCTGAAGCTTTCTTT
CASGGQGYKFPEAFF
>16|TRBV4-3|TRBJ1-3|TRBD1|-
TGCGCCAGCAGCCTTGACAGGGCTCCTCTGGGAAACACCATATATTTT
CASSLDRAPLGNTIYF